This TCR beta chain was identified in a study of cytomegalovirus exposure and HLA in healthy donors. The wider study: Earlier results showed roughly 120 million unique TCR beta sequences derived from some 180 million T cells. Study-wide results and caveats: A later analysis found common viral pathogens apparently linked to several of the most significant clusters.

V dropped 1 base and J dropped 7 bases, with 11 bases sitting between them. Germline V gene lookup returns CDR1 SGDLS and CDR2 YYNGEE. CDR3 size: 14 residues. This clone was seen a few times. No antigen is known for it. Vbeta (60) and Jbeta (13) primers were used in the PCR. The repertoire was sequenced with immunoSEQ multiplex PCR; TCRdb's copy has only in-frame clones and lacks some. The data show about 160,000 clones, 70% to 80% seen once. The sequenced material came from PBMCs. This chain joins TRBV9 and TRBJ2-2; D is possibly TRBD1 (5 bases). The sequence came from a human donor in good health. The CDR3 nucleotides read TGTGCCAGCAGCGTAACCTTCAGGGACGGGGAGCTGTTTTTT. It codes for CASSVTFRDGELFF.